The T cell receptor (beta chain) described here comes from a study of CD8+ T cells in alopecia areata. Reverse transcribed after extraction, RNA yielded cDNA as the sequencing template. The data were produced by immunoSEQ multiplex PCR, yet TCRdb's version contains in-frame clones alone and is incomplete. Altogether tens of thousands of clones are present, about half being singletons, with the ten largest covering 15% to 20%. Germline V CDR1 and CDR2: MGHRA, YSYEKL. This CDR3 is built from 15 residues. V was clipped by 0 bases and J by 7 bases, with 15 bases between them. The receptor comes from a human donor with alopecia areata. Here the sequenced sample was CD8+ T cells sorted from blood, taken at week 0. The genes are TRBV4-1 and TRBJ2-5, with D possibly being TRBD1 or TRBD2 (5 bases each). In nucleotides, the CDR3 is TGCGCCAGCAGCCAAGATTCGACAGAGGAGGCGACCCAGTACTTC. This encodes CASSQDSTEEATQYF.